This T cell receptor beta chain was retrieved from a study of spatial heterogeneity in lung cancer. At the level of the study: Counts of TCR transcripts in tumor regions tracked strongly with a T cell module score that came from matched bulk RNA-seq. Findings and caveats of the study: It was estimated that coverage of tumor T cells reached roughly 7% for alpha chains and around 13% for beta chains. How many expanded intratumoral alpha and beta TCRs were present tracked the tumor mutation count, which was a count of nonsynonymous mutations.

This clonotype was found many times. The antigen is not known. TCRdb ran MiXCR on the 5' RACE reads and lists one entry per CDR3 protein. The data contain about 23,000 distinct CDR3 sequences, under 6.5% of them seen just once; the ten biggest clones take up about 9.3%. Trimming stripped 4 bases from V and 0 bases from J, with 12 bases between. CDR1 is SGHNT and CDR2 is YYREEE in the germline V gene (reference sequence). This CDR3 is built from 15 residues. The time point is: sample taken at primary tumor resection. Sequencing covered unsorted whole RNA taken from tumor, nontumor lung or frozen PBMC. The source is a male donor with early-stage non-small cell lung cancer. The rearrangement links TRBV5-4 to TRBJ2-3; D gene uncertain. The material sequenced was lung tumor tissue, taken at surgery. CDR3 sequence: CASSRLHSSTDTQYF. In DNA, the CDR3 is TGTGCCAGCAGCCGACTCCACTCTAGCACAGATACGCAGTATTTT.